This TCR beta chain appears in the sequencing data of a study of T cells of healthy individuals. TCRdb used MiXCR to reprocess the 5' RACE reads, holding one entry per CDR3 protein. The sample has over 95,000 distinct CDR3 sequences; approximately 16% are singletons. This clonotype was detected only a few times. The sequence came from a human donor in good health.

In DNA form, the CDR3 reads TGTGCCACCAGTGATTCCCTAGCGGGAGAGACCCAGTACTTC. It translates to CATSDSLAGETQYF. The chain recombines TRBV24-1 with TRBJ2-5; the match to TRBD2 covers 8 bases. Germline V gives CDR1 KGHDR, CDR2 SFDVKD. The ends lost 2 bases at V and 4 bases at J; junction bases unmatched: 2. The CDR3 contains 14 residues.